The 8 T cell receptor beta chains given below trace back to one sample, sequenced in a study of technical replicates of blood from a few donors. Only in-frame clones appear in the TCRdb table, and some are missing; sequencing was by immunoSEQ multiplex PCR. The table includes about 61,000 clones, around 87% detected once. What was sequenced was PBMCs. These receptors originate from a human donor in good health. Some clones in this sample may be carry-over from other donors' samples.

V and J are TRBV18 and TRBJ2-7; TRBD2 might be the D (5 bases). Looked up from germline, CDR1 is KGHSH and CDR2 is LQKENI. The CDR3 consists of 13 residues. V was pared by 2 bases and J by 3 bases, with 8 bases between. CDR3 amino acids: CASSPGLLYEQYF. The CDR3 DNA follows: TGTGCCAGCTCACCAGGACTCCTCTACGAGCAGTACTTC.

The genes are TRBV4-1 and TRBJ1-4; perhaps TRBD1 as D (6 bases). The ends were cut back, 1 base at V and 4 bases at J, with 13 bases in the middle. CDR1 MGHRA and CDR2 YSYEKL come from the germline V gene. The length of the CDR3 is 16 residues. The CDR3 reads CASSQGTARGNEKLFF. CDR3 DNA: TGCGCCAGCAGCCAAGGGACAGCCCGGGGTAATGAAAAACTGTTTTTT.

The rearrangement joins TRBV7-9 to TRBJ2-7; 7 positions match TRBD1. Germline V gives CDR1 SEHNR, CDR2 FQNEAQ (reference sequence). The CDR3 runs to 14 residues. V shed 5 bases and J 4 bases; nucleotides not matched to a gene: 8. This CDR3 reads CASSARDRPYEQYF. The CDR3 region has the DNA TGTGCCAGCAGCGCCCGGGACAGACCTTACGAGCAGTACTTC. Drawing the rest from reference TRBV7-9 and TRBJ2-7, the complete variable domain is DTGVSQNPRHKITKRGQNVTFRCDPISEHNRLYWYRQTLGQGPEFLTYFQNEAQLEKSRLLSDRFSAERPKGSFSTLEIQRTEQGDSAMYLCASSARDRPYEQYFGPGTRLTVT.

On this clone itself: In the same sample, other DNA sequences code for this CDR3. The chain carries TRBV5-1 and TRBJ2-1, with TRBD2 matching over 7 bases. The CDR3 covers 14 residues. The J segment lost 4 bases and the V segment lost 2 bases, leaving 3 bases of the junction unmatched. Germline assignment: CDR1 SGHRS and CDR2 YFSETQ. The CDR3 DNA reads TGCGCCAGCAGCTTATCCGGGGGGTACAATGAGCAGTTCTTC. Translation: CASSLSGGYNEQFF.

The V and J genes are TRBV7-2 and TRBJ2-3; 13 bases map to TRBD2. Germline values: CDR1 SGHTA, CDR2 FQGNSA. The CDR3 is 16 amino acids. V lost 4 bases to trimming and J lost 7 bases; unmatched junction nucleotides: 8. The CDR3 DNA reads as TGTGCCAGCAGCTACCGGACTAGCGGGAGTAGGAATACGCAGTATTTT. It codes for CASSYRTSGSRNTQYF.

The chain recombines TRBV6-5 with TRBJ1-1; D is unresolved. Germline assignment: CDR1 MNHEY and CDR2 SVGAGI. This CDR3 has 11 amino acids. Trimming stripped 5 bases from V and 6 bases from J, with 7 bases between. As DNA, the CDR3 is TGTGCCAGCAGTCACGGGGCTGAAGCTTTCTTT. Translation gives CASSHGAEAFF.

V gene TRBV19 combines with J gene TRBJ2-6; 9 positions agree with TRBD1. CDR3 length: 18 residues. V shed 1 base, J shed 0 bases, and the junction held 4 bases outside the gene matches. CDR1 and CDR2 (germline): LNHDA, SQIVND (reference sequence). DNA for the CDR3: TGTGCCAGTAGTATAGGAGGACAGGGGTTCTCTGGGGCCAACGTCCTGACTTTC. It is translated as CASSIGGQGFSGANVLTF.

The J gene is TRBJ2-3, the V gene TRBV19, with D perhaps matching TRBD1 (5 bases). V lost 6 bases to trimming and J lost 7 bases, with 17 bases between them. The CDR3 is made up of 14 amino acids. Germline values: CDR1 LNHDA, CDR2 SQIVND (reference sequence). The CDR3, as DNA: TGTGCCAGTAGCAAGGGGCCGGTCGTGCATACGCAGTATTTT. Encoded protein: CASSKGPVVHTQYF.